This is a list of T cell receptor beta chains from one sample in a study of blood T cell repertoires in COVID-19. The repertoire was sequenced with immunoSEQ multiplex PCR; TCRdb's copy has only in-frame clones and lacks some. The sample has tens of thousands of clones, approximately 90% seen once. The sequencing sample was made of peripheral blood. The receptors stem from a male donor with acute or convalescent COVID-19. Both conserved end residues are part of each CDR3. A D gene is named only where the DNA matches it firmly. Size values are once, few and many counts, or a class for expanded clones, and some rows have none.

v_call: TRBV28
d_call: TRBD1
clone_size: .
j_call: TRBJ2-7
cdr3_nt: TGTGCCAGCAGTGCCTCCGGGACAGGGGGTTTCGAGCAGTACTTC
cdr3_aa: CASSASGTGGFEQYF

v_call: TRBV5-1
d_call: .
clone_size: .
j_call: TRBJ2-5
cdr3_nt: TGCGCCAGCAGCACCGACACACAAGAGACCCAGTACTTC
cdr3_aa: CASSTDTQETQYF

v_call: TRBV5-5
d_call: .
clone_size: .
j_call: TRBJ1-4
cdr3_nt: TGTGCCAGCAGCCCGGATACAGGGAGTAATGAAAAACTGTTTTTT
cdr3_aa: CASSPDTGSNEKLFF

v_call: TRBV15
d_call: .
clone_size: .
j_call: TRBJ1-1
cdr3_nt: TGTGCCACCAGCAGAGATCCCGGGGGTTCCACTGAAGCTTTCTTT
cdr3_aa: CATSRDPGGSTEAFF

v_call: TRBV7-2
d_call: TRBD1
clone_size: .
j_call: TRBJ1-4
cdr3_nt: TGTGCCAGCAGCTTGCGGGGGAAGGGACAGGCTAATGAAAAACTGTTTTTT
cdr3_aa: CASSLRGKGQANEKLFF

v_call: TRBV11-2
d_call: TRBD2
clone_size: .
j_call: TRBJ2-1
cdr3_nt: TGTGCCAGCAGCTGGACTAGCGGGTCGAGCTCCTACAATGAGCAGTTCTTC
cdr3_aa: CASSWTSGSSSYNEQFF

v_call: TRBV19
d_call: TRBD2
clone_size: .
j_call: TRBJ2-1
cdr3_nt: TGTGCCAGTAGCGGGGGGAGCTCCTACAATGAGCAGTTCTTC
cdr3_aa: CASSGGSSYNEQFF

v_call: TRBV5-1
d_call: TRBD2
clone_size: .
j_call: TRBJ2-5
cdr3_nt: TGCGCCAGCAGCTTTCGACTAGCGGACCAAGAGACCCAGTACTTC
cdr3_aa: CASSFRLADQETQYF

v_call: TRBV6-4
d_call: .
clone_size: .
j_call: TRBJ1-1
cdr3_nt: TGTGCCAGTAGGCAGGGCAAGAACACTGAAGCTTTCTTT
cdr3_aa: CASRQGKNTEAFF

v_call: TRBV6-5
d_call: .
clone_size: few
j_call: TRBJ1-5
cdr3_nt: TGTGCCAGCAGTTACTCGACCGGGTCCGATCAGCCCCAGCATTTT
cdr3_aa: CASSYSTGSDQPQHF

v_call: TRBV10-3
d_call: .
clone_size: once
j_call: TRBJ2-2
cdr3_nt: TGTGCCATCAGTGAGTCCCCTCACACCGGGGAGCTGTTTTTT
cdr3_aa: CAISESPHTGELFF

v_call: TRBV27
d_call: TRBD1
clone_size: .
j_call: TRBJ1-1
cdr3_nt: TGTGCCAGCAGTTTAAAGGGGGCCGGCACTGAAGCTTTCTTT
cdr3_aa: CASSLKGAGTEAFF

v_call: TRBV5-1
d_call: .
clone_size: few
j_call: TRBJ2-1
cdr3_nt: TGCGCCAGCAGCACCAGGGTTGGCTCCTACAATGAGCAGTTCTTC
cdr3_aa: CASSTRVGSYNEQFF

v_call: TRBV4-1
d_call: .
clone_size: .
j_call: TRBJ1-2
cdr3_nt: TGCGCCAGCAGCCAAGAAGGCGCGACGTGGGGGCGCTTCGACTATGGCTACACCTTC
cdr3_aa: CASSQEGATWGRFDYGYTF

v_call: TRBV3-1/TRBV3-2
d_call: TRBD1
clone_size: once
j_call: TRBJ2-5
cdr3_nt: TGTGCCAGCAGCCGGCCGTCCGGGACAGGGAGCGAGACCCAGTACTTC
cdr3_aa: CASSRPSGTGSETQYF

v_call: TRBV19
d_call: TRBD1
clone_size: once
j_call: TRBJ1-5
cdr3_nt: TGTGCCAGTAGTAGAACAGGGGTATACAATCAGCCCCAGCATTTT
cdr3_aa: CASSRTGVYNQPQHF

v_call: TRBV20-1
d_call: .
clone_size: .
j_call: TRBJ1-2
cdr3_nt: TGCAGTGCTAGTGGCAGGCCCAAAACCTATGGCTACACCTTC
cdr3_aa: CSASGRPKTYGYTF

v_call: TRBV6-4
d_call: .
clone_size: .
j_call: TRBJ2-7
cdr3_nt: TGTGCCAGCAGTTTGAGCTCCTACGAGCAGTACTTC
cdr3_aa: CASSLSSYEQYF

v_call: TRBV25-1
d_call: .
clone_size: .
j_call: TRBJ1-1
cdr3_nt: TGTGCCAGCAGGTATAGTTTTTCTGAAGCTTTCTTT
cdr3_aa: CASRYSFSEAFF

v_call: TRBV27
d_call: .
clone_size: few
j_call: TRBJ1-5
cdr3_nt: TGTGCCAGCAGTTTAAACGGGAACAATCAGCCCCAGCATTTT
cdr3_aa: CASSLNGNNQPQHF

v_call: TRBV29-1
d_call: .
clone_size: .
j_call: TRBJ1-2
cdr3_nt: TGCAGCGTTGAAGATAAGTACGGACAGACAAACTATGGCTACACCTTC
cdr3_aa: CSVEDKYGQTNYGYTF

v_call: TRBV5-8
d_call: .
clone_size: .
j_call: TRBJ2-3
cdr3_nt: TGTGCCAGCAGCTTGGCGGGGGGCCCCACAGATACGCAGTATTTT
cdr3_aa: CASSLAGGPTDTQYF

v_call: TRBV19
d_call: .
clone_size: .
j_call: TRBJ2-3
cdr3_nt: TGTGCCAGTAGTATAGGGTCAGGGTCCAGCACAGATACGCAGTATTTT
cdr3_aa: CASSIGSGSSTDTQYF

v_call: TRBV3-1/TRBV3-2
d_call: .
clone_size: .
j_call: TRBJ2-7
cdr3_nt: TGTGCCAGCAGCCAAGATTGGGTAGCGGTTACCTACGAGCAGTACTTC
cdr3_aa: CASSQDWVAVTYEQYF

v_call: TRBV7-2
d_call: TRBD1
clone_size: once
j_call: TRBJ2-3
cdr3_nt: TGTGCCAGCAGCCCACGGACAGGGGCGGATACGCAGTATTTT
cdr3_aa: CASSPRTGADTQYF

v_call: TRBV7-3
d_call: TRBD1
clone_size: .
j_call: TRBJ2-3
cdr3_nt: TGTGCCAGCAGCTTAATCGCGGGACAGGGTAGAGATACGCAGTATTTT
cdr3_aa: CASSLIAGQGRDTQYF

v_call: TRBV5-6
d_call: TRBD1
clone_size: .
j_call: TRBJ1-1
cdr3_nt: TGTGCCAGCAGCAGACAGGGCGCGATCACTGAAGCTTTCTTT
cdr3_aa: CASSRQGAITEAFF

v_call: TRBV27
d_call: TRBD1
clone_size: .
j_call: TRBJ1-2
cdr3_nt: TGTGCCAGCAGAAGGGACAGAGACAACTATGGCTACACCTTC
cdr3_aa: CASRRDRDNYGYTF

v_call: TRBV14
d_call: TRBD1
clone_size: .
j_call: TRBJ2-2
cdr3_nt: TGTGCCAGCAGCCAAGCGGCAGGGGGCGGTACCGGGGAGCTGTTTTTT
cdr3_aa: CASSQAAGGGTGELFF

v_call: TRBV3-1/TRBV3-2
d_call: .
clone_size: .
j_call: TRBJ1-4
cdr3_nt: TGTGCCAGCAGCCTGGGCCGTAGTGAAAAACTGTTTTTT
cdr3_aa: CASSLGRSEKLFF

v_call: TRBV25-1
d_call: .
clone_size: once
j_call: TRBJ2-5
cdr3_nt: TGTGCCAGCAGTGGGGCCGGGGTGGAGACCCAGTACTTC
cdr3_aa: CASSGAGVETQYF

v_call: TRBV2
d_call: .
clone_size: .
j_call: TRBJ1-6
cdr3_nt: TGTGCCAGCGAGGGCCGGCCAGGAAATAATTCACCCCTCCACTTT
cdr3_aa: CASEGRPGNNSPLHF

v_call: TRBV5-5
d_call: TRBD1
clone_size: few
j_call: TRBJ2-1
cdr3_nt: TGTGCCAGCAGCCCGGGACAGGGTAGTGGCGGTGAGCAGTTCTTC
cdr3_aa: CASSPGQGSGGEQFF

v_call: TRBV9
d_call: .
clone_size: .
j_call: TRBJ2-2
cdr3_nt: TGTGCCAGCAGCGTAGGACCCTGGGCCAACAAAGCCGGGGAGCTGTTTTTT
cdr3_aa: CASSVGPWANKAGELFF

v_call: TRBV19
d_call: .
clone_size: .
j_call: TRBJ2-1
cdr3_nt: TGTGCCAGTAGTATAGGTCTGTCACACTACAATGAGCAGTTCTTC
cdr3_aa: CASSIGLSHYNEQFF

v_call: TRBV7-8
d_call: TRBD2
clone_size: .
j_call: TRBJ2-3
cdr3_nt: TGTGCCAGCAGGTCAAACACCGGGACTAGCGCCTCAGATACGCAGTATTTT
cdr3_aa: CASRSNTGTSASDTQYF

v_call: TRBV29-1
d_call: .
clone_size: .
j_call: TRBJ1-2
cdr3_nt: TGCAGCGTTGCTTCTGAGCCGGGCTACACCTTC
cdr3_aa: CSVASEPGYTF

v_call: TRBV5-4
d_call: TRBD1
clone_size: .
j_call: TRBJ1-6
cdr3_nt: TGTGCCAGCAGCTTAGGACAGGCCAATTCACCCCTCCACTTT
cdr3_aa: CASSLGQANSPLHF

v_call: TRBV6-5
d_call: .
clone_size: .
j_call: TRBJ1-3
cdr3_nt: TGTGCCAGCAGTTCGGACTCGAGGGGAAACACCATATATTTT
cdr3_aa: CASSSDSRGNTIYF

v_call: TRBV19
d_call: TRBD1
clone_size: .
j_call: TRBJ1-6
cdr3_nt: TGTGCCAGTAGTATGGGGGACAGGGATGGTCCACCCCTCCACTTT
cdr3_aa: CASSMGDRDGPPLHF

v_call: TRBV29-1
d_call: .
clone_size: .
j_call: TRBJ2-4
cdr3_nt: TGCAGCGTATCCGACACCTCGGGGAACATTCAGTACTTC
cdr3_aa: CSVSDTSGNIQYF

v_call: TRBV7-9
d_call: .
clone_size: once
j_call: TRBJ1-2
cdr3_nt: TGTGCCAGCAGCTTAGTCAGGGGCTATGGCTACACCTTC
cdr3_aa: CASSLVRGYGYTF

v_call: TRBV6-5
d_call: TRBD1
clone_size: .
j_call: TRBJ1-5
cdr3_nt: TGTGCCAGCAGCCCGTGGGACAGGTATCAGCCCCAGCATTTT
cdr3_aa: CASSPWDRYQPQHF

v_call: TRBV3-1/TRBV3-2
d_call: TRBD1
clone_size: few
j_call: TRBJ2-5
cdr3_nt: TGTGCCAGCAGCCGAGAGACAGGGGGAGAAGAGACCCAGTACTTC
cdr3_aa: CASSRETGGEETQYF

v_call: TRBV15
d_call: .
clone_size: .
j_call: TRBJ2-7
cdr3_nt: TGTGCCACCAGCAGAGATAGGACACCTTCCTACGAGCAGTACTTC
cdr3_aa: CATSRDRTPSYEQYF

v_call: TRBV6-5
d_call: .
clone_size: .
j_call: TRBJ1-1
cdr3_nt: TGTGCCAGCAGCACAGGTCGGCACACTGAAGCTTTCTTT
cdr3_aa: CASSTGRHTEAFF

v_call: TRBV3-1/TRBV3-2
d_call: .
clone_size: .
j_call: TRBJ2-5
cdr3_nt: TGTGCCAGCAGCCAAGATCAAGGGGGGACCCAGTACTTC
cdr3_aa: CASSQDQGGTQYF

v_call: TRBV9
d_call: TRBD1
clone_size: .
j_call: TRBJ1-2
cdr3_nt: TGTGCCAGCAGCGTACTCTCGACAGGGGGAACTGGCTACACCTTC
cdr3_aa: CASSVLSTGGTGYTF

v_call: TRBV28
d_call: .
clone_size: .
j_call: TRBJ1-6
cdr3_nt: TGTGCCAGCAGTTTAGGCTCAGGTAAACCGAGGGATTCACCCCTCCACTTT
cdr3_aa: CASSLGSGKPRDSPLHF

v_call: TRBV6-4
d_call: TRBD1
clone_size: .
j_call: TRBJ1-6
cdr3_nt: TGTGCCAGCAGGGACGACAGGGAAGATTCACCCCTCCACTTT
cdr3_aa: CASRDDREDSPLHF